This T cell receptor beta chain was captured in a study of PD-L1 blockade in urothelial cancer. Findings and limits, study-wide: Pretreatment clonality of the blood TCR repertoire below the median was predictive of superior survival.

This CDR3 is built from 15 residues. The germline gives CDR1 SGHTA, CDR2 FQGNSA. V was clipped by 1 base and J by 4 bases, with 10 bases between them. TCRdb keeps only in-frame clones here, not all; method: immunoSEQ multiplex PCR. The data contain roughly 84,000 clones, about 80% of them singletons. Patients were living with locally advanced or metastatic urothelial carcinoma. Worth noting for this clone: The antigen is unknown.

The origin of this receptor is a man between 65 and 85 years old with urothelial cancer. The input for sequencing was PBMCs, taken around atezolizumab (anti-PD-L1) treatment. The V and J genes are TRBV7-2 and TRBJ1-4; the D is unclear. The DNA for the CDR3 is TGTGCCAGCAGCTTAGAATCCTCGAGTAATGAAAAACTGTTTTTT. Amino acids: CASSLESSSNEKLFF.